The subject of this entry is one T cell receptor (beta chain). The sample comes from a study of blood T cell repertoires in COVID-19. Looking at the study overall: From the United States, Italy and Spain came samples of acute and convalescent COVID-19. PBMCs, B-cell-depleted T cells, or T cells provided the cDNA or gDNA that made up the material.

With V trimmed by 5 bases and J by 0 bases, 6 bases remained unmatched. Germline V gene sequence: CDR1 LNHDA, CDR2 SQIVND (reference sequence). This CDR3 has 15 amino acids. Produced via immunoSEQ multiplex PCR; TCRdb's table is partial and in-frame only. Of 130,000 to 150,000 clones listed, roughly 82% are singletons. The sequenced sample was peripheral blood. The J gene is TRBJ1-2, the V gene TRBV19; 7 bases are shared with TRBD1. This sequence originates from a man aged 60 to 69 with active or convalescent COVID-19. CDR3 sequence: CASSVTGASNYGYTF. DNA of the CDR3: TGTGCCAGTAGTGTTACAGGGGCTTCTAACTATGGCTACACCTTC. Full variable domain (outside the CDR3, taken from reference TRBV19 and TRBJ1-2): DGGITQSPKYLFRKEGQNVTLSCEQNLNHDAMYWYRQDPGQGLRLIYYSQIVNDFQKGDIAEGYSVSREKKESFPLTVTSAQKNPTAFYLCASSVTGASNYGYTFGSGTRLTVV.